The 15 T cell receptor beta chains below come from one sample, sequenced in a study of T cells in women clearing cervical HPV infection (dated by TCRdb to 2016 to 2018). Preparation of the library involved the immunoSEQ multiplex PCR assay. Held by TCRdb, this immuneACCESS table contains in-frame sequences only and omits some clones. Under half of the omission traces to an unresolved V gene where checked; the cause of the rest is unknown. This sample's table lists some 28,000 clones. The ten largest clones take up roughly 15% of the sample. Sequencing was performed on blood buffy coat. The receptor source for this set is a woman between 18 and 69 years old with a cervical HPV16 infection that either progressed to CIN3+ or cleared (not recorded which).

Of note for this clone: One end of the junction varies from germline; a read error may be responsible. The missing CDR3 end, 3 residues past where the read stops, is filled in from the germline J gene. This chain uses TRBV7-8 with TRBJ1-1; TRBD1 might be the D (5 bases). This CDR3 region has 16 residues. Germline V gives CDR1 SGHVS, CDR2 FQNEAQ. The part of the CDR3 DNA that was read is TGTGCCAGCAACTTATACGGGGGGACGATGAACACTGAA. The encoded protein is CASNLYGGTMNTE. The full CDR3 sequence reads CASNLYGGTMNTEAFF.

Concerning this clone: The sequenced fragment ends 3 residues before the CDR3 boundary, so the rest is inferred from the germline J gene. The chain joins TRBV18 to TRBJ2-4, with 8 bases fitting TRBD1. Germline V gene sequence: CDR1 KGHSH, CDR2 LQKENI. The CDR3 covers 14 residues. The CDR3 reads CASSPPGQDNGQYF. Partial CDR3 DNA: TGTGCCAGCTCACCACCGGGACAGGATAATGGT. Complete variable domain (other parts from reference TRBV18 and TRBJ2-4): NAGVMQNPRHLVRRRGQEARLRCSPMKGHSHVYWYRQLPEEGLKFMVYLQKENIIDESGMPKERFSAEFPKEGPSILRIQQVVRGDSAAYFCASSPPGQDNGQYFGAGTRLSVL.

Points on this clone: With the read ending 3 residues before the CDR3 end, the germline J gene is used to fill in that end. The chain is built from TRBV29-1 and TRBJ1-2, with D hard to call. Trimming pared 3 bases from V and 2 bases from J, leaving 10 bases between. The CDR3 sequence is 13 residues long. Germline CDR1 is SQVTM and CDR2 is ANQGSEA. CDR3 region: CSVDSGRNYGYTF. The CDR3 bases that were read are TGCAGCGTTGATTCCGGCAGGAACTATGGC.

A note on this clone: Coverage ceases 3 residues before the CDR3 finishes, and the germline J gene fills in the end. The chain couples TRBV30 to TRBJ2-7; a possible D gene is TRBD1 (5 bases). The CDR3 totals 12 residues. Germline CDR1 reads GTSNPN; CDR2 reads SVGIG (reference sequence). Trimming removed 8 bases from V and 3 bases from J, with 14 bases in between. The CDR3 loop reads CALQGNFYEQYF. The CDR3 bases that were read are TGTGCCCTCCAGGGTAATTTCTACGAG.

Concerning this clone: The observed sequence ends 3 residues before the CDR3 terminus, with the missing tail filled in from the germline J gene. The chain links TRBV18 to TRBJ1-5; 8 nucleotides align to TRBD1. CDR1 is KGHSH, CDR2 LQKENI, per germline. V lost 3 bases to trimming and J lost 7 bases; unmatched junction nucleotides: 8. This CDR3 is 15 amino acids long. CDR3 amino acids: CASSPPGQGGQPQHF. The CDR3 DNA, read in part, is TGTGCCAGCTCACCGCCTGGACAGGGAGGACAGCCC.

The DNA read from the CDR3 is TGTGCCTGGAGTGAGTTAGGCGGGGCCTACGAG. As protein: CAWSELGGAYE. The CDR3 in its entirety is CAWSELGGAYEQYF. This chain connects TRBV30 to TRBJ2-7, with D possibly TRBD2 on 6 matching bases. The read falls 3 residues short of the CDR3 end, and the missing part is taken from the germline J gene. The V end was cut by 1 base, the J end by 2 bases, with 12 bases between. CDR3 length: 14 amino acids. CDR1 and CDR2 from the germline V gene are GTSNPN and SVGIG (reference sequence).

A word on this clone: The read terminates 3 residues ahead of where the CDR3 ends, so the germline J gene completes it. V is TRBV7-8 and J is TRBJ2-2, with 10 bases lining up with TRBD2. CDR3 length equals 16 residues. J was trimmed by 6 bases and V by 5 bases; bases with no gene match: 9. CDR1 is SGHVS and CDR2 is FQNEAQ in the germline V gene. The CDR3 loop is CASSRGMTSGSGELFF. CDR3 bases read: TGTGCCAGCAGCCGCGGCATGACTAGCGGGTCCGGGGAG.

This CDR3 reads CASFDVKGGQPQHF. CDR3 DNA, as far as it was read: TGTGCCAGCTTCGATGTAAAAGGGGGTCAGCCC. The J gene is TRBJ1-5, the V gene TRBV28; weak D call: TRBD1 (6 bases). The read finishes 3 residues shy of the CDR3 end, and the germline J gene is used to complete it. The ends were cut back, 8 bases at V and 6 bases at J, with 17 bases in the middle. In germline, CDR1 is MDHEN, CDR2 SYDVKM. The CDR3 has 14 amino acids.

As concerns this clone: The observed sequence ends 3 residues before the CDR3 terminus, with the missing tail filled in from the germline J gene. This sequence joins TRBV5-8 and TRBJ2-7; TRBD1 agrees at 8 bases. The CDR3 consists of 15 residues. CDR1 is SGHTS and CDR2 is YDEGEE in the germline V gene. The V segment lost 0 bases and the J segment 5 bases; nucleotides outside the gene matches: 7. The sequenced part of the CDR3 DNA is TGTGCCAGCAGCTTGGATACAGGGGGGTACCACGAG. This translates into CASSLDTGGYHE. The whole CDR3 sequence reads CASSLDTGGYHEQYF.

About this clone: Read data end 3 residues before the CDR3 end; the end is taken from the germline J gene. The V call is TRBV6-2 or TRBV6-3, the J call TRBJ2-4; TRBD2 is a possible D gene (6 bases). This CDR3 spans 12 amino acids. Per the germline V gene, CDR1 is MNHEY and CDR2 is SVGEGT. Trimming removed 8 bases at V and 9 bases at J, with 14 bases between. The part of the CDR3 DNA that was read is TGTGCCAGCGGACTCGGGAGCAGCATT. Encoded protein: CASGLGSSI. The complete CDR3 sequence is CASGLGSSIQYF.

The DNA read from the CDR3 is TGCAGTGCTAGAGATTCCGCAGGGGTGGACTATGGC. Residues: CSARDSAGVDYG. The full CDR3 protein is CSARDSAGVDYGYTF. J is TRBJ1-2 and V is TRBV20-1; maybe TRBD1 (6 bases). The read finishes 3 residues shy of the CDR3 end, and the germline J gene is used to complete it. Per germline, CDR1 DFQATT and CDR2 SNEGSKA (reference sequence). The CDR3 has 15 amino acids. V was pared by 0 bases and J by 3 bases, with 14 bases between.

With regard to this clone: The read ends 3 residues before the CDR3 terminus; that terminus is restored from the germline J gene. The gene calls are TRBV5-1 and TRBJ1-4; 7 bases agree with TRBD1. The V gene's germline CDR1 is SGHRS and CDR2 YFSETQ. This CDR3 is 14 amino acids long. V was pared by 5 bases and J by 3 bases, with 4 bases of the junction left unmatched. CDR3 sequence reads: CASRYRGANEKLFF. CDR3 bases read: TGCGCCAGCAGGTACAGGGGCGCTAATGAAAAA.

About this clone itself: The CDR3 end lies 3 residues beyond the end of the read and is filled in from the germline J gene. The rearrangement links TRBV7-9 to TRBJ2-7; D may be TRBD1 (6 bases). V lost 4 bases, J lost 0 bases, and 13 bases lay in between. CDR1 is SEHNR, CDR2 FQNEAQ, per germline (reference sequence). The CDR3 sequence is 15 residues long. CDR3 DNA (partial): TGTGCCAGCAGCTCGACCGGGACAACCTCCTACGAG. This encodes CASSSTGTTSYE. The entire CDR3 is CASSSTGTTSYEQYF. The whole variable domain, filled in from reference TRBV7-9 and TRBJ2-7, reads DTGVSQNPRHKITKRGQNVTFRCDPISEHNRLYWYRQTLGQGPEFLTYFQNEAQLEKSRLLSDRFSAERPKGSFSTLEIQRTEQGDSAMYLCASSSTGTTSYEQYFGPGTRLTVT.

About this clone itself: The read falls 3 residues short of the CDR3 end, and the missing part is taken from the germline J gene. This chain joins TRBV7-2 and TRBJ2-1; 8 bases agree with TRBD1. Trimming removed 4 bases from V and 5 bases from J; junction bases left unmatched: 4. The CDR3 is 14 amino acids. CDR1 and CDR2 (germline): SGHTA, FQGNSA. CDR3 sequence: CASSSGTGHNEQFF. The sequenced CDR3 bases are TGTGCCAGCAGCTCCGGGACAGGCCACAATGAG.

Concerning this clone: One junction end disagrees with the germline gene, perhaps due to a read error. Sequencing ends 3 residues short of the CDR3 end; the germline J gene provides the rest. The V gene is TRBV7-9, the J gene TRBJ2-7; D not certain. This CDR3 is 12 amino acids long. Germline CDR1 and CDR2: SEHNR and FQNEAQ (reference sequence). CDR3 DNA, as far as it was read: TGTTCCAGGAGAAGGGCAGCCTACGAG. Its translation is CSRRRAAYE. The entire CDR3 sequence reads CSRRRAAYEQYF.